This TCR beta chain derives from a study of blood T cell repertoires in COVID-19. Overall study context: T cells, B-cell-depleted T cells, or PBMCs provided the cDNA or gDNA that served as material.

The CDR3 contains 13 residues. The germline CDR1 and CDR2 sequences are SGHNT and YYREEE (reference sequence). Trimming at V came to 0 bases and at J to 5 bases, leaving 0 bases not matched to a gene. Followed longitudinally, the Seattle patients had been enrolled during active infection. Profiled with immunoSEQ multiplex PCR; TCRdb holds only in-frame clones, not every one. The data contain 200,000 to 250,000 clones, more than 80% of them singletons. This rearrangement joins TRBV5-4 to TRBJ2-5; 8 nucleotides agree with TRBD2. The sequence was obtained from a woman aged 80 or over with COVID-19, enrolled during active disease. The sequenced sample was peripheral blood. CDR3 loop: CASSLAGGETQYF. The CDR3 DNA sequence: TGTGCCAGCAGCTTGGCGGGAGGGGAGACCCAGTACTTC.